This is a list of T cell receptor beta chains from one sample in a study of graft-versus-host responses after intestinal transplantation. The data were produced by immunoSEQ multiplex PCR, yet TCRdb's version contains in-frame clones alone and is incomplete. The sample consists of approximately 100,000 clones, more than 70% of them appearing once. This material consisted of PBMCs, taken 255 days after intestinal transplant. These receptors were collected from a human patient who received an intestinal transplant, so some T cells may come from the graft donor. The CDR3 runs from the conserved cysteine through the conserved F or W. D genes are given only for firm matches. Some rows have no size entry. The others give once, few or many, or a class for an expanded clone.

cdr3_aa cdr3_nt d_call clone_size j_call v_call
CATGRVGAYNEQFF TGTGCCACCGGACGTGTGGGGGCATACAATGAGCAGTTCTTC NA NA TRBJ2-1 TRBV28
CASSLFPGQGSEKLFF TGCGCCAGCAGCTTGTTTCCGGGACAGGGGAGTGAAAAACTGTTTTTT TRBD1 NA TRBJ1-4 TRBV5-1
CSGHTGDVTEAFF TGCAGCGGACATACAGGTGATGTCACTGAAGCTTTCTTT NA once TRBJ1-1 TRBV29-1
CASSLGGDTGELFF TGTGCCAGCAGCTTGGGAGGCGACACCGGGGAGCTGTTTTTT NA NA TRBJ2-2 TRBV11-2
CASSPIAGGPGNEQFF TGTGCCAGCAGTCCGATTGCGGGAGGGCCCGGCAATGAGCAGTTCTTC TRBD2 NA TRBJ2-1 TRBV28
CASRSDRERQYF TGCGCCAGCAGGTCCGACAGGGAGAGGCAGTACTTC TRBD1 NA TRBJ2-7 TRBV5-1
CASSQRLAQYNEQFF TGTGCCAGCAGCCAAAGACTAGCCCAATACAATGAGCAGTTCTTC TRBD2 NA TRBJ2-1 TRBV7-3
CASSLYLTLMPDYGYTF TGTGCCAGCAGTTTATATTTGACCCTCATGCCCGACTATGGCTACACCTTC NA NA TRBJ1-2 TRBV28
CASSLRTSGYEQFF TGTGCCAGCAGCTTACGGACTAGCGGTTATGAGCAGTTCTTC TRBD2 NA TRBJ2-1 TRBV7-2
CASSPHGRINQPQHF TGTGCCAGCAGTCCCCACGGACGGATTAATCAGCCCCAGCATTTT NA NA TRBJ1-5 TRBV28
CASSQTAEVNNQPQHF TGCGCCAGCAGCCAGACAGCCGAGGTTAACAATCAGCCCCAGCATTTT NA NA TRBJ1-5 TRBV4-1
CASRADSYNEQFF TGTGCCAGCAGGGCAGACTCCTACAATGAGCAGTTCTTC NA NA TRBJ2-1 TRBV6-5
CASNLLGTFSNQPQHF TGTGCCAGCAACCTTCTCGGGACTTTTAGCAATCAGCCCCAGCATTTT NA once TRBJ1-5 TRBV28
CASSQQGAQPQHF TGTGCCAGCAGTCAACAGGGGGCGCAGCCCCAGCATTTT TRBD1 NA TRBJ1-5 TRBV6-6
CASSRSPGNTIYF TGTGCCAGCAGTAGGAGTCCTGGAAACACCATATATTTT NA NA TRBJ1-3 TRBV21-1
CATSRRGLAGVYNEQFF TGTGCCACCAGCAGAAGGGGACTAGCGGGAGTCTACAATGAGCAGTTCTTC TRBD2 NA TRBJ2-1 TRBV15
CASRGWNDGQPQHF TGTGCCAGCAGGGGCTGGAACGATGGACAGCCCCAGCATTTT NA NA TRBJ1-5 TRBV28
CASSLVTGGTGELFF TGCGCCAGCAGCTTGGTCACCGGGGGGACCGGGGAGCTGTTTTTT TRBD2 NA TRBJ2-2 TRBV5-1
CASSWGYSYEQYF TGTGCCAGCAGCTGGGGCTACTCCTACGAGCAGTACTTC NA NA TRBJ2-7 TRBV7-2
CASSIRSTYRGLETQYF TGTGCCAGTAGTATACGCTCCACCTACAGGGGGCTGGAGACCCAGTACTTC TRBD1 NA TRBJ2-5 TRBV19
CASSSGQGAGEQYF TGCGCCAGCAGCTCGGGACAGGGGGCCGGCGAGCAGTACTTC TRBD1 NA TRBJ2-7 TRBV5-1
CASSRGRAYEQYF TGTGCCAGCAGTCGGGGACGGGCCTACGAGCAGTACTTC NA NA TRBJ2-7 TRBV28
CASSFGLDNVLTF TGCGCCAGCAGCTTTGGCCTGGACAACGTCCTGACTTTC NA NA TRBJ2-6 TRBV5-1
CASRPGGRESLSSGANVLTF TGTGCCAGCCGCCCGGGGGGGAGGGAGAGTCTCTCCTCTGGGGCCAACGTCCTGACTTTC NA NA TRBJ2-6 TRBV21-1
CASSYLVADEQFF TGTGCCAGCAGTTATTTGGTTGCCGATGAGCAGTTCTTC NA NA TRBJ2-1 TRBV6-6
CASSEPGRGNEQFF TGTGCCAGCAGTGAACCAGGGCGAGGGAATGAGCAGTTCTTC NA NA TRBJ2-1 TRBV25-1
CATSRDRQGAGNEQFF TGTGCCACCAGCAGGGACCGACAGGGAGCAGGCAATGAGCAGTTCTTC TRBD1 NA TRBJ2-1 TRBV15
CASSESAGRMNTEAFF TGTGCCAGCAGTGAATCCGCCGGGCGGATGAACACTGAAGCTTTCTTT NA NA TRBJ1-1 TRBV6-1
CASTNLDPHREVDYEQYF TGTGCCAGTACCAATCTGGACCCTCACAGGGAAGTTGACTACGAGCAGTACTTC NA NA TRBJ2-7 TRBV19
CASGLLGRVATEAFF TGTGCTAGTGGTTTGTTGGGCAGGGTAGCCACTGAAGCTTTCTTT NA NA TRBJ1-1 TRBV12-5
CASSQVTGGSFEQFF TGCGCCAGCAGCCAAGTCACGGGGGGATCATTTGAGCAGTTCTTC TRBD2 NA TRBJ2-1 TRBV4-1
CAWNQPGVKGNTIYF TGTGCCTGGAACCAACCAGGGGTGAAGGGAAACACCATATATTTT NA once TRBJ1-3 TRBV30
CASSLDSGGRTEAFF TGTGCCAGCAGCTTGGACTCAGGGGGGAGGACTGAAGCTTTCTTT TRBD1 NA TRBJ1-1 TRBV5-6
CASSQGLRWETEAFF TGCGCCAGCAGCCAAGGGTTGCGGTGGGAGACTGAAGCTTTCTTT NA NA TRBJ1-1 TRBV4-1
CASSPWGQPQHF TGTGCCAGCAGCCCGTGGGGTCAGCCCCAGCATTTT NA once TRBJ1-5 TRBV5-8
CASSPGVQPDTQYF TGTGCCAGCAGTCCAGGGGTCCAACCAGATACGCAGTATTTT NA NA TRBJ2-3 TRBV27
CASSPPPGQGNTGELFF TGTGCCAGTAGTCCGCCTCCGGGACAGGGGAACACCGGGGAGCTGTTTTTT TRBD1 NA TRBJ2-2 TRBV19
CASSQDFRGARTKNIQYF TGTGCCAGCAGCCAAGATTTCCGGGGGGCAAGGACCAAAAACATTCAGTACTTC NA once TRBJ2-4 TRBV4-2
CASSLAPQETQYF TGTGCCAGCAGCTTAGCCCCCCAAGAGACCCAGTACTTC NA few TRBJ2-5 TRBV7-9
CASSPGLAGDSYNEQFF TGTGCCAGCAGCCCCGGACTAGCGGGAGACTCCTACAATGAGCAGTTCTTC TRBD2 NA TRBJ2-1 TRBV5-5
CASSPRGQGFYNEQFF TGTGCCAGCTCACCACGGGGACAGGGGTTCTACAATGAGCAGTTCTTC TRBD1 NA TRBJ2-1 TRBV18